The T cell receptor beta chain described here comes from a study of blood T cells in healthy people across ages. Peripheral blood from each donor was collected in a volume of about 9.9 milliliters. The use of a sample-barcoded 5' primer and a J-beta primer mix characterized a second PCR of about 7 to 12 cycles. TCRdb re-derived calls from the 5' RACE reads in MiXCR, one entry per CDR3 protein. Of fewer than 650,000 distinct CDR3 sequences listed, over 25% are singletons. This clonotype appeared a single time. The same data also contributed to another study, on T cells of mothers and their children. That source reports: Amplification in the second PCR used the M1S primer, which added sample barcodes and 2-4 random nucleotides.

Material: blood. This TCR was sampled from a boy aged 2 to 10 in good health.

The CDR3 nucleotides read TGTGCCAGCAGTCTACAGGGCCCGGGGACAGATACGCAGTATTTT. It translates to CASSLQGPGTDTQYF. The chain employs TRBV6-6 and TRBJ2-3; a possible D gene is TRBD1 (6 bases). The CDR3 covers 15 residues. Germline V gene sequence: CDR1 MNHNY, CDR2 SVGAGI (reference sequence). Between the trimmed V and J ends, which lost 5 bases and 3 bases, there was a span of 15 bases.